The 9 T cell receptor beta chains in this list originate from one sample, sequenced in a study of T cell changes during pregnancy in multiple sclerosis. Sequencing was performed with immunoSEQ multiplex PCR; in TCRdb, only in-frame clones are kept and a portion is missing. The profile shows approximately 44,000 clones, 80% to 90% of them singletons. This specimen was CD4+ T cells from peripheral blood mononuclear cells, taken in the first trimester of pregnancy. These receptors were taken from a female donor with multiple sclerosis, enrolled in a pregnancy study.

This clone was seen a single time. The chain has TRBV7-3 and TRBJ2-1; TRBD2 agrees at 16 bases. After removal of 8 bases from V and 9 bases from J, the junction contained 1 base not matched to a gene. The CDR3 loop spans 13 amino acids. Germline CDR1 reads SGHTA; CDR2 reads FQGTGA. As DNA, the CDR3 is TGTGCCAGCGGGACTAGCGGGAGGGGTGAGCAGTTCTTC. Translated: CASGTSGRGEQFF.

This chain connects TRBV29-1 to TRBJ1-1; 7 positions match TRBD1. Germline CDR1 reads SQVTM; CDR2 reads ANQGSEA. The CDR3 is made up of 13 amino acids. With V trimmed by 2 bases and J by 5 bases, 5 bases remained unmatched. The CDR3 is CSVETGAGTEAFF. In DNA form, the CDR3 reads TGCAGCGTTGAAACAGGGGCTGGGACTGAAGCTTTCTTT.

This chain links TRBV5-1 with TRBJ2-7; maybe TRBD1 (6 bases). Germline V CDR1 and CDR2: SGHRS, YFSETQ. The CDR3 sequence is 13 residues long. Trimming took 7 bases from V and 0 from J, leaving 11 bases between them. The CDR3 nucleotides are TGCGCCAGCTCCGGGACAAACTCCTACGAGCAGTACTTC. Encoded protein: CASSGTNSYEQYF. The full variable domain, in which reference TRBV5-1 and TRBJ2-7 provide the parts outside the CDR3, is KAGVTQTPRYLIKTRGQQVTLSCSPISGHRSVSWYQQTPGQGLQFLFEYFSETQRNKGNFPGRFSGRQFSNSRSEMNVSTLELGDSALYLCASSGTNSYEQYFGPGTRLTVT.

The V gene is TRBV18, the J gene TRBJ2-3; TRBD2 is a possible D gene (6 bases). The CDR3 is 16 amino acids. The germline V gene encodes CDR1 KGHSH and CDR2 LQKENI. Between the trimmed V and J ends, which lost 2 bases and 0 bases, there was a span of 12 bases. The CDR3 DNA sequence: TGTGCCAGCTCACCAAGTAGCGGATCTAGCACAGATACGCAGTATTTT. It is translated as CASSPSSGSSTDTQYF.

The V call is TRBV19, the J call TRBJ2-1; possible D gene TRBD2, 5 bases. V was pared by 1 base and J by 4 bases, with 5 bases between. The CDR3 has 13 amino acids. In germline, CDR1 is LNHDA, CDR2 SQIVND (reference sequence). CDR3 sequence: CASSIGTYNEQFF. The CDR3 nucleotides are TGTGCCAGTAGTATAGGGACTTACAATGAGCAGTTCTTC.

This chain connects TRBV15 to TRBJ2-1; D perhaps matches TRBD2 (6 bases). Germline V lookup: CDR1 LNHNV, CDR2 YYDKDF (reference sequence). CDR3 length equals 14 residues. With 0 bases removed from V and 8 bases from J, the gap between germline ends came to 11 bases. The CDR3 sequence: CATSRERGGDEQFF. In DNA form, the CDR3 reads TGTGCCACCAGCAGAGAAAGGGGAGGCGATGAGCAGTTCTTC.

The gene calls are TRBV6-1 and TRBJ2-2, with a possible D match to TRBD1 (7 bases). CDR3 length: 14 residues. V was shortened by 10 bases and J by 1 base, with 13 bases between the two germline ends. Germline CDR1 and CDR2: MNHNS and SASEGT. The CDR3 sequence: CANLQGGNTGELFF. CDR3 sequence (DNA): TGTGCCAACCTCCAGGGGGGGAACACCGGGGAGCTGTTTTTT.

V usage is TRBV4-3 and J usage is TRBJ2-3; TRBD2 aligns across 10 bases. CDR1 and CDR2 from the germline V gene are LGHNA and YSLEER. With V trimmed by 3 bases and J by 2 bases, 2 bases remained unmatched. The CDR3 runs to 15 residues. The CDR3 here is CASSHTSGITDTQYF. The CDR3 nucleotides are TGCGCCAGCAGCCACACTAGCGGGATCACAGATACGCAGTATTTT.

The chain joins TRBV6-4 to TRBJ1-1, with TRBD1 as a possible D gene (5 bases). The CDR3 length is 13 residues. Germline V gene sequence: CDR1 MRHNA, CDR2 SNTAGT. V shed 3 bases and J shed 2 bases, with 7 bases lying between them. The CDR3 coding sequence is TGTGCCAGCAGTGAACAGGCCAACACTGAAGCTTTCTTT. This codes for CASSEQANTEAFF.